This note documents a single T cell receptor (beta chain) sequence. Its antigen is not known. The data originate from a study of shared clonotypes between healthy human individuals. General observations from the study: With four donors compared, around 5% of naive CD4 clonotypes were shared.

This CDR3 has 15 amino acids. Germline values: CDR1 MNHEY, CDR2 SMNVEV (reference sequence). V lost 6 bases and J lost 9, with 21 bases in between. TCRdb's copy holds only in-frame clones and misses some; the assay was immunoSEQ multiplex PCR. Among hundreds of thousands of clones listed, approximately 96% were seen once. Naive-designated CD8 cells lacked CD45RO, were positively enriched for CCR7, and omitted terminally differentiated effector memory CD45RA+ cells. The origin of this receptor is a woman aged 25 to 39 in good health. The chain couples TRBV27 to TRBJ2-1; a possible D gene is TRBD1 (5 bases). Sample: naive CD8+ T cells sorted from blood. CDR3 amino acids: CASSPLRGAQGEQFF. CDR3 bases: TGTGCCAGCAGCCCTCTAAGGGGTGCGCAGGGTGAGCAGTTCTTC.